This T cell receptor beta chain was found in a study of cytomegalovirus exposure and HLA in healthy donors. About the study: Early on, a data release was issued that held roughly 80 million unique TCRs from HLA-typed donors. The study placed less than 90% of its 350 to 400 genotyped donors in the Caucasian-associated ancestry cluster.

A note on this clone: The antigen is unknown.

Whole-study results and caveats: In a later analysis, donors in an Asian-associated ancestry cluster reportedly had fewer N-insertions in productive TCRs than the cohort mean. A later analysis found common viral pathogens apparently linked to several of the most significant clusters.

With 60 Vbeta and 13 Jbeta primers, the PCR was carried out. The repertoire was sequenced with immunoSEQ multiplex PCR; TCRdb's copy has only in-frame clones and lacks some. Seen in this sample are about 160,000 clones; the ten most common clones hold over 1%. This CDR3 has 15 residues. Germline assignment: CDR1 MNHEY and CDR2 SMNVEV (reference sequence). With 2 bases clipped from V and 8 bases from J, the junction kept 9 bases outside the gene matches. The sequencing input was PBMCs. This TCR was sampled from a woman aged 55-69 years in good health and CMV-seronegative. V gene TRBV27 combines with J gene TRBJ2-1, with 7 bases lining up with TRBD2. The DNA of the CDR3 is TGTGCCAGCAGTTTAGGGGCCGGGCTAGCGGATGAGCAGTTCTTC. Encoded protein: CASSLGAGLADEQFF.